This entry describes one TCR beta chain. Its antigen is still unknown. This specimen belongs to a study of OX40 agonist ivuxolimab in advanced cancers. The overall study: Each dose-escalation patient presented with hepatocellular carcinoma, melanoma, renal cell or head and neck cancer. Study findings and constraints: At doses 0.1 to 3.0 mg/kg, CD4+ and CD8+ clones expanded.

Assay used: immunoSEQ multiplex PCR; TCRdb lists only in-frame clones, some missing. The sample gives 45,000 to 60,000 clones, around 74% of which show up once; 1.5% to 2% is in the top ten. If patients had autoimmune disease history or systemic immunosuppression, they were excluded. V was trimmed by 0 bases and J by 7 bases, leaving 17 bases between them. The CDR3 spans 16 residues. Per the germline V gene, CDR1 is MNHEY and CDR2 is SVGAGI. V usage is TRBV6-5 and J usage is TRBJ2-3, with D perhaps matching TRBD1 (6 bases). Source: CD4+ or CD8+ T cells sorted from blood, taken in a trial of the OX40 agonist ivuxolimab. The clonotype comes from an adult with an advanced solid tumor such as melanoma, head and neck, liver or kidney cancer. CDR3 sequence (DNA): TGTGCCAGCAGTTACTCGGTGGGACAAGGCCTCAATACGCAGTATTTT. It specifies CASSYSVGQGLNTQYF.